This T cell receptor beta chain was found in a study of PD-1 blockade in classical Hodgkin lymphoma. Study outcomes and limitations: Complete responders entered with baseline diversity on par with newly diagnosed patients, the results showed.

Per germline, CDR1 MNHEY and CDR2 SMNVEV (reference sequence). The CDR3 contains 16 residues. Trimming took 9 bases from V and 3 from J, leaving 23 bases between them. Time point reported: cycle 4 day 1 (C4D1), after five to seven weeks of nivolumab. No patient escaped relapse after autologous stem cell transplantation, and brentuximab vedotin exposure varied. CD8+ T cell isolation from thawed PBMCs was performed by magnetic negative selection. Generated by immunoSEQ multiplex PCR, the TCRdb table keeps only in-frame clones and is missing some. Of several thousand clones listed, 50% to 75% are singletons. As regards this clone: Its antigen is unidentified.

The sequencing used CD8+ T cells from blood, collected before the fourth cycle of nivolumab. The clonotype comes from a human donor with classical Hodgkin lymphoma. This chain connects TRBV27 to TRBJ1-2, with D perhaps TRBD1 (5 bases). The CDR3 reads CASRLGAAGGDYGYTF. Here the CDR3 DNA reads TGTGCCAGTAGATTAGGGGCGGCAGGCGGGGACTATGGCTACACCTTC.